This note documents a single TCR beta chain sequence. This sample is drawn from a study of blood T cell repertoires in COVID-19. Only in-frame clones appear in the TCRdb table, and some are missing; sequencing was by immunoSEQ multiplex PCR. The repertoire holds about 93,000 clones, roughly 90% seen once, with around 20% in the top ten. The length of the CDR3 is 14 residues. With 9 bases clipped from V and 5 bases from J, the junction kept 12 bases outside the gene matches. Germline V gene data show CDR1 as SEHNR and CDR2 as FQNEAQ (reference sequence). Sequences were obtained from peripheral blood. The TCR was taken from a woman aged 80 or over with acute or convalescent COVID-19. The V gene is TRBV7-9, the J gene TRBJ1-2, with 7 bases identical to TRBD1. The CDR3 loop is CASTSPGQIYGYTF. The CDR3 bases are TGTGCCAGTACCTCTCCGGGACAGATTTATGGCTACACCTTC. The variable domain in full, with the rest retrieved from reference TRBV7-9 and TRBJ1-2, is DTGVSQNPRHKITKRGQNVTFRCDPISEHNRLYWYRQTLGQGPEFLTYFQNEAQLEKSRLLSDRFSAERPKGSFSTLEIQRTEQGDSAMYLCASTSPGQIYGYTFGSGTRLTVV.